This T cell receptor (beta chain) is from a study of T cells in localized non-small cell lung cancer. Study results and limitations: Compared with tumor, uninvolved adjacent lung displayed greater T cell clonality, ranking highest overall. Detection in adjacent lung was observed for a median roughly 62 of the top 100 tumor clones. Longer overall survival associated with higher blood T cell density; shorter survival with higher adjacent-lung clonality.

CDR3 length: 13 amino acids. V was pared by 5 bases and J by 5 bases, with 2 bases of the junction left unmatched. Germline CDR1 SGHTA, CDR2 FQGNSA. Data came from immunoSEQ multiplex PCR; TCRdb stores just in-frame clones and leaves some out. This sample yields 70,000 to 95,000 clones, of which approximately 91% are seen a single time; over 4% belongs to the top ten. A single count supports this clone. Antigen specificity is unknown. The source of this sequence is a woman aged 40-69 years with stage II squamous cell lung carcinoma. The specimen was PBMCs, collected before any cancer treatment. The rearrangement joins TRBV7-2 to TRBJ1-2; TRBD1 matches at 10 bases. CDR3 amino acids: CASSPGQGYGYTF. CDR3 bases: TGTGCCAGCAGCCCGGGACAGGGGTATGGCTACACCTTC.